One T cell receptor beta chain is described in this entry. No cognate antigen has been identified for it. No base quality information exists; no much larger clone differs at one position. The data are from a study of OX40 agonist ivuxolimab in advanced cancers. Notes on the research overall: Ivuxolimab, which targeted the costimulatory receptor OX40 (CD134), was an agonistic, fully human IgG2 monoclonal antibody. Intravenous ivuxolimab was administered to patients every 2 weeks at six dose levels: 0.01, 0.1, 0.3, 1.5, 3 and 10 mg/kg. Among the roughly 50 dose-escalation patients, some 20 had hepatocellular carcinoma, 15 or so melanoma, 9 renal cell carcinoma and 9 head and neck cancer. A male proportion of around 80% and a mean age of 60 years, ranging from roughly 23 to 80, were recorded for the dose-escalation cohort. Prior anti-PD-1, anti-PD-L1 or anti-CTLA-4 therapy was permitted, and 35% to 40% of dose-escalation patients had received checkpoint inhibitors. Three dose-escalation patients achieved partial responses, one with hepatocellular carcinoma and two with cutaneous melanoma. Peripheral TCRbeta sequencing aimed to test whether ivuxolimab altered TCR sequence diversity and caused clonal T-cell expansion. The paper describes the monotherapy dose-escalation part (N of about 50 patients) of the phase I trial of ivuxolimab. What the authors observed across the whole study: The antigen specificity of the clonally expanded peripheral T cells was not determined. At doses of 0.1 to 3.0 mg/kg, clonal expansion of both CD4+ and CD8+ T cells in blood was seen between baseline and week 6. After ivuxolimab, more expanded clones were found on average in CD8+ T cells than in CD4+ T cells. Low levels of normalized T-cell clonal expansion were also shown by some nonresponding patients. Partial responders in the 0.1-3.0 mg/kg groups had among the lowest normalized peripheral clonal expansion, especially among CD8+ T cells.

Genomic DNA was isolated from the sorted cells so that the TCRbeta CDR3 region could be sequenced. The immunoSEQ Assay was used for sequencing of TCRbeta CDR3 regions. Sourced from immuneACCESS, this table was stored by TCRdb with only in-frame sequences that have V and J called. A share of the clones is absent; for the studies checked, an unresolved V gene accounts for under half, and the remainder has no known explanation. The sample table holds roughly 80,000 clones, of which 70% to 90% were seen once. Around 0.4% of the sample is held by the ten biggest clonotypes. V loses 4 bases of germline sequence and J loses 4 bases, and the interval between the two ends is 10 bases. According to the germline V gene (reference sequence), CDR1 reads LNHDA and CDR2 reads SQIVND. From cysteine to phenylalanine, the CDR3 is 13 amino acids long. The kept DNA is CDR3 alone, 39 bases in frame from the first base.

Patients with autoimmune disease history or receiving systemic immunosuppression were excluded from the trial. In every dose cohort, peripheral blood was drawn for TCR sequencing at baseline, cycle 4 day 1, and cycle 7 day 1. The samples were drawn from a first-in-human, open-label, multicenter phase I dose-escalation trial of ivuxolimab. The trial enrolled adults with locally advanced or metastatic head and neck squamous cell, hepatocellular, melanoma or renal cell carcinoma. Before TCR sequencing, CD4+ T cells and CD8+ T cells from peripheral blood were sorted into separate populations. The chain was built from TRBV19 and TRBJ1-2; the D gene is not confidently resolved. The sequences come from CD4+ or CD8+ T cells sorted from blood, collected in a trial of the OX40 agonist ivuxolimab. The TCR originated in an adult with an advanced solid tumor such as melanoma, head and neck, liver or kidney cancer. The sequence in DNA is TGTGCCAGTAGTAATGGCGGACTCTATGGCTACACCTTC. Translated, it gives CASSNGGLYGYTF.